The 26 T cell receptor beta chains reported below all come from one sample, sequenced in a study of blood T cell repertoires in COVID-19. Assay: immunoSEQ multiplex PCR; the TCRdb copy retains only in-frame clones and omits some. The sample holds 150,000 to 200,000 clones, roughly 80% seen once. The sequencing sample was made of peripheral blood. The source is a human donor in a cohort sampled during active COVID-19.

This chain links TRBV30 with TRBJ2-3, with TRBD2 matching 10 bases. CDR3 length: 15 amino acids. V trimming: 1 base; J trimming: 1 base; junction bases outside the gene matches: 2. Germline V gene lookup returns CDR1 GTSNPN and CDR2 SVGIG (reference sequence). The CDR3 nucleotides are TGTGCCTGGAGTGATACTAGCGGGGGCACAGATACGCAGTATTTT. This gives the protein CAWSDTSGGTDTQYF.

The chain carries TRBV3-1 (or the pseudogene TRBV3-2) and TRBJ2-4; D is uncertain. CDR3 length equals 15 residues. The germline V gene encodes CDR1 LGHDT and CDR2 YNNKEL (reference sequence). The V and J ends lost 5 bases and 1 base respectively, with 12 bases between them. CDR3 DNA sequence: TGTGCCAGCAGCTTGCTCATCGGGGCCAAAAACATTCAGTACTTC. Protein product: CASSLLIGAKNIQYF.

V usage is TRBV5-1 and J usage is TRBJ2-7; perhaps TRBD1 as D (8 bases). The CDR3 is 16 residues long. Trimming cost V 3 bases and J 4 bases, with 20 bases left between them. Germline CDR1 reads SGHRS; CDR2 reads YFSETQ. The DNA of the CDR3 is TGCGCCAGCAGCTGGGGGGGCCGGGACAGGACTTACGAGCAGTACTTC. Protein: CASSWGGRDRTYEQYF.

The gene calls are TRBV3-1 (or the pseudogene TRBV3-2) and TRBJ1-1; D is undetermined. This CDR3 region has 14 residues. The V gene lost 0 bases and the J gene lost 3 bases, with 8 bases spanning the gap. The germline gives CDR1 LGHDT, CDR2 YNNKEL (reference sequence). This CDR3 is CASSQEGGYTEAFF. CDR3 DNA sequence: TGTGCCAGCAGCCAAGAGGGAGGGTACACTGAAGCTTTCTTT.

CDR3 DNA: TGTGCCAGCAGCTTGGGGGGGACAGGGGCGAGCTATGGCTACACCTTC. This sequence encodes CASSLGGTGASYGYTF. The V call is TRBV5-4, the J call TRBJ1-2; 10 nucleotides agree with TRBD1. CDR1 and CDR2 from the germline V gene are SGHNT and YYREEE (reference sequence). The J segment lost 4 bases and the V segment lost 0 bases, leaving 6 bases of the junction unmatched. The CDR3 spans 16 residues.

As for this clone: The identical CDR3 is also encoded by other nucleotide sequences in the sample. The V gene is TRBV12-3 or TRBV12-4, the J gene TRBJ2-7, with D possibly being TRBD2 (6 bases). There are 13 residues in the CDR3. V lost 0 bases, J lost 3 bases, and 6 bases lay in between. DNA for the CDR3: TGTGCCAGCAGTTTAGCGGGAGGCTACGAGCAGTACTTC. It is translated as CASSLAGGYEQYF.

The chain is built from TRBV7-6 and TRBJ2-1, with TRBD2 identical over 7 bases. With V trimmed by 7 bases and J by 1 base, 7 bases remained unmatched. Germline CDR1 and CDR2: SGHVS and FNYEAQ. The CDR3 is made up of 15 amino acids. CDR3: CASTRRGESYNEQFF. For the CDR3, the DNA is TGTGCCAGCACCAGACGGGGGGAGTCCTACAATGAGCAGTTCTTC.

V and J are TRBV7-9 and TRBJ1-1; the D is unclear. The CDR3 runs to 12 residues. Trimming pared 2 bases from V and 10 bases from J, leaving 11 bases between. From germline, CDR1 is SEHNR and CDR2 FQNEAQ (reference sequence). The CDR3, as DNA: TGTGCCAGCAGCTTACCGGGGTTGCCAGCTTTCTTT. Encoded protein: CASSLPGLPAFF.

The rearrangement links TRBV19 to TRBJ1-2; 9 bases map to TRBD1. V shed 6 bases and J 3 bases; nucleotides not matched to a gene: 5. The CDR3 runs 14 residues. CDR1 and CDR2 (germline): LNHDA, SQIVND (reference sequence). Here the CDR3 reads CASRRDRVDYGYTF. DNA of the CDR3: TGTGCCAGTAGGAGGGACAGGGTCGACTATGGCTACACCTTC.

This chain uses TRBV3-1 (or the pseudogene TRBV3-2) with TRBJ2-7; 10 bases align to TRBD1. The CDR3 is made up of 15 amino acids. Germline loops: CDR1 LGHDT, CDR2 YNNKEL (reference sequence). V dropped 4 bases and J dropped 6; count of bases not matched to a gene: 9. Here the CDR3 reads CASSLTGTGVSEQYF. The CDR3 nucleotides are TGTGCCAGCAGCCTTACCGGGACAGGGGTATCCGAGCAGTACTTC.

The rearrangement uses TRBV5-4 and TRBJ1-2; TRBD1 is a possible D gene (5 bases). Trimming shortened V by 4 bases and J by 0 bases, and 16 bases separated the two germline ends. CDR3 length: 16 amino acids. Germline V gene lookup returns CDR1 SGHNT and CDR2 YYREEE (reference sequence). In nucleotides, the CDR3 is TGTGCCAGCAGCCTGGGGGAGATCCCCACTAACTATGGCTACACCTTC. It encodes CASSLGEIPTNYGYTF.

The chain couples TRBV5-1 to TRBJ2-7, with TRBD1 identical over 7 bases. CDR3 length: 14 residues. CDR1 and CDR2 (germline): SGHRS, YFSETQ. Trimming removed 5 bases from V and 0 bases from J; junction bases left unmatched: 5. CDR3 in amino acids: CASSLTGISYEQYF. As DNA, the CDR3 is TGCGCCAGCAGTTTGACAGGGATCTCCTACGAGCAGTACTTC.

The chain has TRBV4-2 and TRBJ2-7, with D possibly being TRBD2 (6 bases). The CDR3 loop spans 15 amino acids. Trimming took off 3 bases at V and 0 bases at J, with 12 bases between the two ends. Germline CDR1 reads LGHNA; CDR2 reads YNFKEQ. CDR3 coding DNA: TGTGCCAGCAGCCACCAGCGCGGGAACTCCTACGAGCAGTACTTC. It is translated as CASSHQRGNSYEQYF.

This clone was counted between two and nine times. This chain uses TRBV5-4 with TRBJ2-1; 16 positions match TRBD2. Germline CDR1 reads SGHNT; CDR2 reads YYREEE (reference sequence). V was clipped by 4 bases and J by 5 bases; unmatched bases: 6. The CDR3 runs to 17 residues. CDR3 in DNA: TGTGCCAGCAGCATAGGGACTAGCGGGGGGGTCCACAATGAGCAGTTCTTC. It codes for CASSIGTSGGVHNEQFF.

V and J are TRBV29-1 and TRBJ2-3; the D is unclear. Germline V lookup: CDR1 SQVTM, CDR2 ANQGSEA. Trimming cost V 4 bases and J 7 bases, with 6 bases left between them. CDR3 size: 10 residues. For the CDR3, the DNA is TGCAGCGTTGTACTTAATACGCAGTATTTT. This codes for CSVVLNTQYF.

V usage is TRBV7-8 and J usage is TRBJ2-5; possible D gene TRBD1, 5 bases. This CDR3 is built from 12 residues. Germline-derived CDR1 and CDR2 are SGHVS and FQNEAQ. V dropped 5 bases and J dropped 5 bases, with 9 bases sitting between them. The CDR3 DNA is TGTGCCAGCAGCCAACCAGGGGAGACCCAGTACTTC. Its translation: CASSQPGETQYF.

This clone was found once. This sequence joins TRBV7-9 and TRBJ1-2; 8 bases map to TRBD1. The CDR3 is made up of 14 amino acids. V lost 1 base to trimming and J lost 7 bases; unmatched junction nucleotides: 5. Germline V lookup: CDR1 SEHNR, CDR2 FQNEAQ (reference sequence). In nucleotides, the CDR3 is TGTGCCAGCAGCTTAGGGACAGGGAGGACTGGCTACACCTTC. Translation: CASSLGTGRTGYTF.

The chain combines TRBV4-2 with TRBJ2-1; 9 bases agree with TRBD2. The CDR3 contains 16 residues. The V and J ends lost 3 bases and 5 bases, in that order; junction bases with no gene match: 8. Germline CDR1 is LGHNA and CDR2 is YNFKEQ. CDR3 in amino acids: CASSHLLAGPNNEQFF. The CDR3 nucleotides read TGTGCCAGCAGCCATTTGCTAGCGGGGCCTAACAATGAGCAGTTCTTC.

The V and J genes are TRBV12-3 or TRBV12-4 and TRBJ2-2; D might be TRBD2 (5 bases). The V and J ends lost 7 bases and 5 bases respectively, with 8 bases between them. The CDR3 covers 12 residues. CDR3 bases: TGTGCCAGCAACCCGGGAACCGGGGAGCTGTTTTTT. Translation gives CASNPGTGELFF.

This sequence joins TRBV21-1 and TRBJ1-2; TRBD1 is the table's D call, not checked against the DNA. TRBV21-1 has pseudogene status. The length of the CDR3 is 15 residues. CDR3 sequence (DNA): TGTGCCAGCAGCCCTCGACAGGGATTAGGCTATGGCTACACCTTC. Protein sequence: CASSPRQGLGYGYTF.

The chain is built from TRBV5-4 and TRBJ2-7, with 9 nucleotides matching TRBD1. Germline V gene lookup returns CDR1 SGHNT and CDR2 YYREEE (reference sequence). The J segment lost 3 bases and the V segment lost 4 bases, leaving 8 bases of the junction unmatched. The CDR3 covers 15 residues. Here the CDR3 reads CASSKPGQGFYEQYF. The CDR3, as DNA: TGTGCCAGCAGCAAACCGGGACAGGGTTTCTACGAGCAGTACTTC.

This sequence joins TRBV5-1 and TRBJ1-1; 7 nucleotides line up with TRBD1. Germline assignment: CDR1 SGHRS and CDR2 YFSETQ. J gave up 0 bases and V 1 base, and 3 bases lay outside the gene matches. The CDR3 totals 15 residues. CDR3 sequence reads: CASSLRGGLNTEAFF. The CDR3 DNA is TGCGCCAGCAGCTTGCGAGGGGGCTTGAACACTGAAGCTTTCTTT.

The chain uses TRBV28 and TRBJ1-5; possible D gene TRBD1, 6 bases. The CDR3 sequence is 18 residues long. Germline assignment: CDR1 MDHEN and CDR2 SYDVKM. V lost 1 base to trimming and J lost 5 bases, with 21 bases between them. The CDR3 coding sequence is TGTGCCAGCAGTTTATCTCCAGGTCTAGGGGGGGCTGATCAGCCCCAGCATTTT. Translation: CASSLSPGLGGADQPQHF.

The CDR3 protein is CATSDSDRGGIQPQHF. Written as DNA, the CDR3 is TGTGCCACCAGTGATTCGGACAGGGGAGGAATTCAGCCCCAGCATTTT. The rearrangement links TRBV24-1 to TRBJ1-5; 9 positions agree with TRBD1. This CDR3 region has 16 residues. CDR1 is KGHDR and CDR2 is SFDVKD in the germline V gene. The V gene end was trimmed by 2 bases and the J gene end by 6 bases; junction bases not matched to a gene: 7.

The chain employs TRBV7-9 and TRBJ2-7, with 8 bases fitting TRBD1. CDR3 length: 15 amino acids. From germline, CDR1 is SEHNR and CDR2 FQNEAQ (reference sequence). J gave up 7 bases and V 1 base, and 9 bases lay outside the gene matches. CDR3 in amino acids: CASSLGGRGRVEQYF. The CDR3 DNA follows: TGTGCCAGCAGCTTAGGTGGCAGGGGGCGGGTTGAGCAGTACTTC.

CDR3 sequence (DNA): TGTGCCAGCAGTTGGGGCCTTCGAGAGACCCAGTACTTC. Translated, it gives CASSWGLRETQYF. V and J are TRBV6-2 or TRBV6-3 and TRBJ2-5, with D possibly TRBD1 on 5 matching bases. With 4 bases removed from V and 4 bases from J, the gap between germline ends came to 10 bases. CDR3 length: 13 residues. Germline V gives CDR1 MNHEY, CDR2 SVGEGT.